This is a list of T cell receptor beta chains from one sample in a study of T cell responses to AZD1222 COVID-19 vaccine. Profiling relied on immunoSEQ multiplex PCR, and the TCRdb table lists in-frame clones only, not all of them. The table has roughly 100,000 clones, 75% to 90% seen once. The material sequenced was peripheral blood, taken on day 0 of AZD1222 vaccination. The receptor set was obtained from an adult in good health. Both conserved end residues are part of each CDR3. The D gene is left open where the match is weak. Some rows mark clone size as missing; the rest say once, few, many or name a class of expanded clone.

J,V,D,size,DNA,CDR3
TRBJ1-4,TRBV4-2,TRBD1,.,TGTGCCAGCAGCTCTACAGGGGGCGCGGAGGAAAAACTGTTTTTT,CASSSTGGAEEKLFF
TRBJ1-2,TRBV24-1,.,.,TGTGCCACCAGTGCCGGGGCAGTCAGCGGCTACACCTTC,CATSAGAVSGYTF
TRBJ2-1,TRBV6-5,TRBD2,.,TGTGCCAGCAGTACCAGACTAGCGGGGGGGAATGAGCAGTTCTTC,CASSTRLAGGNEQFF
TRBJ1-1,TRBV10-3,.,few,TGTGCCATCAGCGAGGTGGAGAGGGGTGAGGGCTCTGAAGCTTTCTTT,CAISEVERGEGSEAFF
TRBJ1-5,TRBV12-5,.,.,TGTGCTAGTAAGCCCCAGCATTTT,CASKPQHF
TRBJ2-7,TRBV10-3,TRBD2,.,TGTGCCATCAGTGAAAGTGGACTAGCGGCCTTGAAGCAGTACTTC,CAISESGLAALKQYF
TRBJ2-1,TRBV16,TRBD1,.,TGTGCCAGCAGCCAATCCGGGACAGGGAATGAGCAGTTCTTC,CASSQSGTGNEQFF
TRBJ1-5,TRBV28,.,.,TGTGCCAGCAGCATAGACCGGGCCTTAAGCAATCAGCCCCAGCATTTT,CASSIDRALSNQPQHF
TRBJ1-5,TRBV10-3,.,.,TGTGCCATCAGTGAGCCCAAGACAGGCGGGAATCAGCCCCAGCATTTT,CAISEPKTGGNQPQHF
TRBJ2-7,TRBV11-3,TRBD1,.,TGTGCCAGCAGCTTAGGAATAGGGGGCGCTTCCGAGCAGTACTTC,CASSLGIGGASEQYF
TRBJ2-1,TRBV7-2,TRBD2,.,TGTGCCAGCAGCTTATCTAGCGGGGGGGCTGGTAATGAGCAGTTCTTC,CASSLSSGGAGNEQFF
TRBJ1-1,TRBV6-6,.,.,TGTGCCAGCAGTGCCTTTGGGGGGCAGGGGACTGAAGCTTTCTTT,CASSAFGGQGTEAFF
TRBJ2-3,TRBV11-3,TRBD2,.,TGTGCCAGCAGCCCAGGACTAGCGGAATCAACAGATACGCAGTATTTT,CASSPGLAESTDTQYF
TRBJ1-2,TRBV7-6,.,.,TGTGCCAGCAGCCCCTACCGGGACCGTCGGGATGGCTACACCTTC,CASSPYRDRRDGYTF
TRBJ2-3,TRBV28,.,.,TGTGCCAGCAGCCAGACTTCTGATACGCAGTATTTT,CASSQTSDTQYF
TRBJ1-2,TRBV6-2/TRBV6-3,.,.,TGTGCCAGCAGTTCAAATCAGGGAGGTGGTACTGGTGGCTACACCTTC,CASSSNQGGGTGGYTF
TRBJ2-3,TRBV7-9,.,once,TGTGCCAGCAGCTTAGCCTCCGCAGGTACAGATACGCAGTATTTT,CASSLASAGTDTQYF
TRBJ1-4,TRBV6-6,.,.,TGTGCCAGCAGTGGTTTATTAGGGTCTAATGAAAAACTGTTTTTT,CASSGLLGSNEKLFF
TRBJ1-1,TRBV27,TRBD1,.,TGTGCCAGCAGTTTAGATACCGGGACAGGGAACACTGAAGCTTTCTTT,CASSLDTGTGNTEAFF
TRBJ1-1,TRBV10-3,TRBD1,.,TGTGCCATCTGCCTAGGACAGGGTGTGGGCACTGAAGCTTTCTTT,CAICLGQGVGTEAFF
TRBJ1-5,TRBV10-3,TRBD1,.,TGTGCCATCAGTGACGGGGACAGTTATAGCAATCAGCCCCAGCATTTT,CAISDGDSYSNQPQHF
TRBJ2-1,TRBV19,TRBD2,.,TGTGCCAGTAGTCTGACTAGCGGGGGGCCGCGGGAGCAGTTCTTC,CASSLTSGGPREQFF